These 25 T cell receptor beta chains share one sample of origin, sequenced in a study of OX40 agonist ivuxolimab in advanced cancers. TCRdb keeps only in-frame clones here, not all; method: immunoSEQ multiplex PCR. The table shows about 78,000 clones, with roughly nine tenths occurring only once. This sample comprised CD4+ or CD8+ T cells sorted from blood, obtained in a trial of the OX40 agonist ivuxolimab. These receptors were obtained from an adult with an advanced solid tumor such as melanoma, head and neck, liver or kidney cancer.

J is TRBJ2-3 and V is TRBV7-2, with D perhaps matching TRBD2 (5 bases). The CDR3 loop spans 14 amino acids. V lost 5 bases and J lost 5, with 14 bases in between. The germline V gene has CDR1 SGHTA and CDR2 FQGNSA. DNA for the CDR3: TGTGCCAGCAGCCCCCGGGGTTTGGGAGATACGCAGTATTTT. It yields the protein CASSPRGLGDTQYF.

The chain joins TRBV5-1 to TRBJ1-5, with D possibly TRBD1 on 5 matching bases. CDR3 length equals 14 residues. With 3 bases removed from V and 2 bases from J, the gap between germline ends came to 9 bases. CDR1 and CDR2 (germline): SGHRS, YFSETQ. The CDR3 coding sequence is TGCGCCAGCAGCTCCGGACAAGGCAATCAGCCCCAGCATTTT. Protein: CASSSGQGNQPQHF.

This chain connects TRBV18 to TRBJ1-1, with D possibly matching TRBD1 (6 bases). V shed 3 bases and J shed 4 bases, with 15 bases lying between them. The CDR3 runs to 15 residues. Germline loops: CDR1 KGHSH, CDR2 LQKENI. The CDR3 loop is CASSPQTGPTTEAFF. The CDR3 DNA follows: TGTGCCAGCTCACCCCAGACAGGACCTACCACTGAAGCTTTCTTT.

The rearrangement uses TRBV30 and TRBJ2-3; 8 nucleotides match TRBD1. V trimming: 7 bases; J trimming: 3 bases; junction bases outside the gene matches: 3. This CDR3 is 12 amino acids long. CDR1 and CDR2 from the germline V gene are GTSNPN and SVGIG (reference sequence). As DNA, the CDR3 is TGTGCCTCGGACAGGGCTACAGATACGCAGTATTTT. Translation gives CASDRATDTQYF.

The chain links TRBV18 to TRBJ1-2; 8 nucleotides line up with TRBD1. The junction had 12 bases not matched to a gene; V was cut back by 6 bases and J by 3 bases. In germline, CDR1 is KGHSH, CDR2 LQKENI. The CDR3 runs to 16 residues. CDR3 amino acids: CASSPRQGAEDYGYTF. DNA of the CDR3: TGTGCCAGCTCCCCGAGGCAGGGGGCGGAGGACTATGGCTACACCTTC.

The genes are TRBV6-1 and TRBJ2-6; maybe TRBD2 (5 bases). V was pared by 6 bases and J by 2 bases, with 11 bases between. The CDR3 covers 15 residues. CDR1 is MNHNS and CDR2 is SASEGT in the germline V gene. The CDR3 reads CASSGEFAGANVLTF. The CDR3 DNA sequence: TGTGCCAGCAGCGGGGAATTCGCTGGGGCCAACGTCCTGACTTTC.

The rearrangement links TRBV28 to TRBJ2-1; perhaps TRBD1 as D (6 bases). The V and J ends lost 8 bases and 9 bases respectively, with 17 bases between them. The V gene's germline CDR1 is MDHEN and CDR2 SYDVKM. This CDR3 is built from 13 residues. CDR3 protein: CASLPADRIEQFF. The DNA for the CDR3 is TGTGCCAGCCTTCCGGCAGACAGGATTGAGCAGTTCTTC.

The V gene is TRBV7-2, the J gene TRBJ2-7; 7 nucleotides line up with TRBD1. This CDR3 region has 14 residues. Germline V gene sequence: CDR1 SGHTA, CDR2 FQGNSA. V was clipped by 6 bases and J by 2 bases; unmatched bases: 7. The CDR3 sequence: CASRQGGQTYEQYF. CDR3 DNA: TGTGCCAGCAGGCAAGGGGGACAGACCTACGAGCAGTACTTC.

The rearrangement uses TRBV10-2 and TRBJ2-2; maybe TRBD1 (5 bases). Trimming removed 4 bases at V and 4 bases at J, with 7 bases between. CDR3 size: 13 residues. Germline assignment: CDR1 WSHSY and CDR2 SAAADI. CDR3 region: CASSGQGTGELFF. The CDR3 DNA is TGCGCCAGCAGTGGGCAGGGCACCGGGGAGCTGTTTTTT.

The chain uses TRBV19 and TRBJ1-3; 7 bases line up with TRBD1. The CDR3 has 13 amino acids. CDR1 is LNHDA and CDR2 is SQIVND in the germline V gene (reference sequence). The J segment lost 4 bases and the V segment lost 9 bases, leaving 6 bases of the junction unmatched. CDR3: CASRTGEGNTIYF. In nucleotides, the CDR3 is TGTGCCAGCCGGACAGGAGAAGGAAACACCATATATTTT.

About this clone: The same CDR3 is also encoded by other DNA sequences in this sample. This chain connects TRBV5-1 to TRBJ1-1, with a tentative D call TRBD1 (5 bases). Germline values: CDR1 SGHRS, CDR2 YFSETQ. CDR3 length: 14 amino acids. The V end was cut by 0 bases, the J end by 1 base, with 7 bases between. CDR3 in amino acids: CASSLGGENTEAFF. CDR3 nucleotide sequence: TGCGCCAGCAGCTTGGGAGGGGAGAACACTGAAGCTTTCTTT. The full variable domain, in which reference TRBV5-1 and TRBJ1-1 provide the parts outside the CDR3, is KAGVTQTPRYLIKTRGQQVTLSCSPISGHRSVSWYQQTPGQGLQFLFEYFSETQRNKGNFPGRFSGRQFSNSRSEMNVSTLELGDSALYLCASSLGGENTEAFFGQGTRLTVV.

The CDR3 loop is CASSLDPWDSWTEAFF. The CDR3 DNA sequence: TGTGCCAGCAGCTTAGACCCCTGGGACAGTTGGACTGAAGCTTTCTTT. V gene TRBV11-2 combines with J gene TRBJ1-1; 7 nucleotides agree with TRBD1. The V and J ends lost 0 bases and 5 bases, in that order; junction bases with no gene match: 9. The CDR3 length is 16 residues. Germline loops: CDR1 SGHAT, CDR2 FQNNGV.

The genes are TRBV6-1 and TRBJ1-1; 8 nucleotides agree with TRBD1. The CDR3 spans 14 residues. CDR1 and CDR2 from the germline V gene are MNHNS and SASEGT. V trimming: 6 bases; J trimming: 2 bases; junction bases outside the gene matches: 5. The CDR3 spells CASSQDRANTEAFF. The CDR3 DNA reads as TGTGCCAGCAGCCAGGACAGGGCTAACACTGAAGCTTTCTTT.

V is TRBV28 and J is TRBJ1-6, with D maybe TRBD1 (6 bases). The CDR3 has 17 amino acids. The V end was cut by 2 bases, the J end by 4 bases, with 15 bases between. The germline V gene has CDR1 MDHEN and CDR2 SYDVKM. The CDR3: CASSLGLDSEYNSPLHF. The CDR3 nucleotides read TGTGCCAGCAGTTTAGGGTTGGACAGCGAGTATAATTCACCCCTCCACTTT.

The chain employs TRBV11-3 and TRBJ2-7, with D perhaps TRBD1 (8 bases). This CDR3 has 13 amino acids. CDR1 is SGHNT and CDR2 is YENEEA in the germline V gene. Trimming removed 4 bases from V and 5 bases from J, with 12 bases in between. CDR3 protein: CASSSTGGDEQYF. The CDR3 nucleotides are TGTGCCAGCAGCTCTACAGGGGGGGACGAGCAGTACTTC.

This clone has only a few counts. The J gene is TRBJ2-1, the V gene TRBV29-1; D is unclear. Germline V gives CDR1 SQVTM, CDR2 ANQGSEA. The CDR3 is 17 amino acids. The V end lost 2 bases, the J end lost 0 bases, and 17 bases lay between the germline ends. CDR3 sequence reads: CSVEQDLDPRSYNEQFF. CDR3 bases: TGCAGCGTTGAACAGGACCTCGACCCGCGCTCCTACAATGAGCAGTTCTTC.

The rearrangement links TRBV18 to TRBJ2-5; D is ambiguous. CDR3 size: 15 residues. From germline, CDR1 is KGHSH and CDR2 LQKENI. V shed 0 bases and J shed 1 base, with 9 bases lying between them. The CDR3 DNA sequence: TGTGCCAGCTCACCACCAGCTAGGAGCCAAGAGACCCAGTACTTC. Translating gives CASSPPARSQETQYF.

The gene calls are TRBV6-1 and TRBJ2-7, with D perhaps TRBD1 (6 bases). The germline CDR1 and CDR2 sequences are MNHNS and SASEGT. Trimming stripped 7 bases from V and 4 bases from J, with 17 bases between. The length of the CDR3 is 14 residues. The CDR3 is CASINTGHPYEQYF. CDR3 bases: TGTGCCAGCATTAATACGGGACATCCTTACGAGCAGTACTTC.

The rearrangement joins TRBV27 to TRBJ1-1; tentative D call: TRBD1 (5 bases). Germline V gene data show CDR1 as MNHEY and CDR2 as SMNVEV (reference sequence). V gave up 3 bases and J gave up 6 bases, with 14 bases separating them. The CDR3 is made up of 14 amino acids. DNA for the CDR3: TGTGCCAGCAGTTTCTTCGGGGGACCTGCTGAAGCTTTCTTT. Translated: CASSFFGGPAEAFF.

The chain employs TRBV28 and TRBJ2-3; D might be TRBD2 (6 bases). The CDR3 is made up of 15 amino acids. The germline gives CDR1 MDHEN, CDR2 SYDVKM. The V end was cut by 4 bases, the J end by 0 bases, with 11 bases between. CDR3 DNA sequence: TGTGCCAGCAGTTGGGGCGGGGCCAGCACAGATACGCAGTATTTT. Its translation is CASSWGGASTDTQYF.

The chain joins TRBV18 to TRBJ1-2; D is unresolved. Trimming cost V 0 bases and J 0 bases, with 5 bases left between them. The CDR3 spans 14 residues. Germline CDR1 is KGHSH and CDR2 is LQKENI. In DNA, the CDR3 is TGTGCCAGCTCACCACCTTCAGCTAACTATGGCTACACCTTC. Translation: CASSPPSANYGYTF.

V usage is TRBV9 and J usage is TRBJ2-1; tentative D call: TRBD2 (6 bases). Trimming pared 0 bases from V and 3 bases from J, leaving 13 bases between. CDR1 is SGDLS and CDR2 is YYNGEE in the germline V gene. There are 16 residues in the CDR3. The DNA of the CDR3 is TGTGCCAGCAGCGTAGGGGGGACTCTGGTCTACAATGAGCAGTTCTTC. It translates to CASSVGGTLVYNEQFF.

The V and J genes are TRBV7-9 and TRBJ1-5, with TRBD1 matching 10 bases. V was clipped by 4 bases and J by 7 bases; unmatched bases: 10. CDR3 length: 16 amino acids. Germline-derived CDR1 and CDR2 are SEHNR and FQNEAQ (reference sequence). The CDR3 loop reads CASSSSDRGNGQPQHF. The CDR3 bases are TGTGCCAGCAGCTCCTCGGACAGGGGGAATGGGCAGCCCCAGCATTTT.

The chain combines TRBV6-5 with TRBJ2-7; either TRBD1 or TRBD2 may fit D (5 bases each). With 10 bases removed from V and 1 base from J, the gap between germline ends came to 20 bases. CDR1 and CDR2 from the germline V gene are MNHEY and SVGAGI. The CDR3 spans 15 residues. The CDR3 sequence: CAIKRGTASSYEQYF. CDR3 bases: TGTGCCATTAAAAGAGGGACCGCTTCATCCTACGAGCAGTACTTC.

This clone was observed once. The genes are TRBV18 and TRBJ2-7, with a tentative D call TRBD1 (6 bases). The CDR3 consists of 13 residues. The germline V gene has CDR1 KGHSH and CDR2 LQKENI. The ends were cut back, 5 bases at V and 4 bases at J, with 12 bases in the middle. As DNA, the CDR3 is TGTGCCAGCTCAACCCAACAGGGATACGAGCAGTACTTC. As protein: CASSTQQGYEQYF.